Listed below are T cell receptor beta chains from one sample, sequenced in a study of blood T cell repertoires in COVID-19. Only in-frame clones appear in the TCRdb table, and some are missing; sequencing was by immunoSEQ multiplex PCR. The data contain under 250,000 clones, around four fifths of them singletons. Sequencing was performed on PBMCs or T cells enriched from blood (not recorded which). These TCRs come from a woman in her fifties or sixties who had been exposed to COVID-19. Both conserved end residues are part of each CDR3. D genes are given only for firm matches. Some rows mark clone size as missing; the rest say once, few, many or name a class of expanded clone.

cdr3_aa: CASSLTGRGQGYTEAFF
cdr3_nt: TGTGCCAGCAGTTTAACGGGCCGGGGACAGGGATACACTGAAGCTTTCTTT
clone_size: .
v_call: TRBV27
j_call: TRBJ1-1
d_call: TRBD1

cdr3_aa: CASRRGMDNQPQHF
cdr3_nt: TGTGCCAGCAGGCGGGGAATGGACAATCAGCCCCAGCATTTT
clone_size: .
v_call: TRBV2
j_call: TRBJ1-5
d_call: .

cdr3_aa: CASRLSMNTEAFF
cdr3_nt: TGTGCCAGCAGACTGAGTATGAACACTGAAGCTTTCTTT
clone_size: once
v_call: TRBV2
j_call: TRBJ1-1
d_call: .

cdr3_aa: CASSPQTGGSPYEQYF
cdr3_nt: TGTGCCAGCAGCCCCCAGACAGGGGGCTCCCCCTACGAGCAGTACTTC
clone_size: .
v_call: TRBV7-9
j_call: TRBJ2-7
d_call: TRBD1

cdr3_aa: CASKETGANTGELFF
cdr3_nt: TGTGCCAGTAAAGAGACAGGGGCCAACACCGGGGAGCTGTTTTTT
clone_size: .
v_call: TRBV19
j_call: TRBJ2-2
d_call: TRBD1

cdr3_aa: CASSASRGNGYTF
cdr3_nt: TGTGCCAGCAGCGCGAGCAGGGGGAATGGCTACACCTTC
clone_size: .
v_call: TRBV14
j_call: TRBJ1-2
d_call: TRBD1

cdr3_aa: CAISVDSREQYF
cdr3_nt: TGTGCCATCAGTGTGGACAGTAGGGAGCAGTACTTC
clone_size: .
v_call: TRBV10-3
j_call: TRBJ2-7
d_call: .

cdr3_aa: CASSSSSGGGTDTQYF
cdr3_nt: TGTGCCAGCAGTTCCTCTAGCGGGGGGGGCACAGATACGCAGTATTTT
clone_size: .
v_call: TRBV6-4
j_call: TRBJ2-3
d_call: TRBD2

cdr3_aa: CASSLERGKAFF
cdr3_nt: TGTGCCAGCAGTTTGGAAAGGGGAAAAGCTTTCTTT
clone_size: .
v_call: TRBV12-3/TRBV12-4
j_call: TRBJ1-1
d_call: .

cdr3_aa: CASSRRTGVSYEQYF
cdr3_nt: TGTGCCAGCAGTCGGAGAACAGGCGTCTCCTACGAGCAGTACTTC
clone_size: once
v_call: TRBV6-5
j_call: TRBJ2-7
d_call: .

cdr3_aa: CASRVTEYSYEQYF
cdr3_nt: TGTGCCAGCAGGGTGACTGAGTATTCCTACGAGCAGTACTTC
clone_size: .
v_call: TRBV11-2
j_call: TRBJ2-7
d_call: .

cdr3_aa: CASSLEDSSYEQYF
cdr3_nt: TGTGCCAGCAGCTTAGAGGACAGCTCCTACGAGCAGTACTTC
clone_size: .
v_call: TRBV7-2
j_call: TRBJ2-7
d_call: .

cdr3_aa: CASSKGQGIGNQPQHF
cdr3_nt: TGTGCCAGTAGTAAGGGACAGGGGATTGGGAATCAGCCCCAGCATTTT
clone_size: many
v_call: TRBV19
j_call: TRBJ1-5
d_call: TRBD1

cdr3_aa: CATSRVAGDRRTHEQYF
cdr3_nt: TGTGCCACCAGCAGAGTAGCGGGGGACAGACGTACGCACGAGCAGTACTTC
clone_size: .
v_call: TRBV15
j_call: TRBJ2-7
d_call: TRBD2

cdr3_aa: CASSPRGGEGSPLHF
cdr3_nt: TGTGCCAGCAGCCCCCGTGGAGGAGAAGGTTCACCCCTCCACTTT
clone_size: .
v_call: TRBV9
j_call: TRBJ1-6
d_call: .

cdr3_aa: CASGQPNRGRKPQHF
cdr3_nt: TGTGCTAGTGGACAACCCAACAGGGGGCGAAAGCCCCAGCATTTT
clone_size: .
v_call: TRBV12-5
j_call: TRBJ1-5
d_call: TRBD1

cdr3_aa: CATDRGPRAFF
cdr3_nt: TGTGCCACGGACAGGGGGCCTCGGGCTTTCTTT
clone_size: .
v_call: TRBV28
j_call: TRBJ1-1
d_call: TRBD1

cdr3_aa: CASGLVQAGNTEAFF
cdr3_nt: TGTGCTAGTGGTTTGGTCCAGGCAGGGAACACTGAAGCTTTCTTT
clone_size: once
v_call: TRBV12-5
j_call: TRBJ1-1
d_call: .

cdr3_aa: CASSFYGTGVTEAFF
cdr3_nt: TGCGCCAGCAGCTTTTACGGGACAGGGGTTACTGAAGCTTTCTTT
clone_size: once
v_call: TRBV5-1
j_call: TRBJ1-1
d_call: TRBD1

cdr3_aa: CSASGTGVLIYGYTF
cdr3_nt: TGCAGTGCTAGTGGTACAGGGGTTTTGATCTATGGCTACACCTTC
clone_size: .
v_call: TRBV20-1
j_call: TRBJ1-2
d_call: TRBD1

cdr3_aa: CASSRETGVTTEAFF
cdr3_nt: TGCGCCAGCAGCAGAGAAACAGGGGTGACCACTGAAGCTTTCTTT
clone_size: .
v_call: TRBV5-1
j_call: TRBJ1-1
d_call: TRBD1

cdr3_aa: CASSLLNTGELFF
cdr3_nt: TGTGCCAGCAGCTTACTGAACACCGGGGAGCTGTTTTTT
clone_size: .
v_call: TRBV7-9
j_call: TRBJ2-2
d_call: .

cdr3_aa: CAMGQGFPHGYTF
cdr3_nt: TGTGCCATGGGACAGGGCTTTCCTCATGGCTACACCTTC
clone_size: .
v_call: TRBV10-3
j_call: TRBJ1-2
d_call: TRBD1

cdr3_aa: CASSWLEKGVHEQFF
cdr3_nt: TGTGCCAGCAGCTGGTTAGAAAAAGGGGTACATGAGCAGTTCTTC
clone_size: .
v_call: TRBV7-9
j_call: TRBJ2-1
d_call: .

cdr3_aa: CASSVGTYYEQYF
cdr3_nt: TGTGCCAGCAGCGTCGGGACTTACTACGAGCAGTACTTC
clone_size: .
v_call: TRBV9
j_call: TRBJ2-7
d_call: .

cdr3_aa: CASTRDTQYF
cdr3_nt: TGTGCCAGCACCAGAGATACGCAGTATTTT
clone_size: once
v_call: TRBV2
j_call: TRBJ2-3
d_call: .

cdr3_aa: CASSSSGGPGELFF
cdr3_nt: TGTGCCAGCAGCTCCTCAGGGGGCCCCGGGGAGCTGTTTTTT
clone_size: .
v_call: TRBV13
j_call: TRBJ2-2
d_call: TRBD1

cdr3_aa: CASSLGAINNSPLHF
cdr3_nt: TGTGCCAGCAGCTTAGGGGCGATTAATAATTCACCCCTCCACTTT
clone_size: .
v_call: TRBV7-2
j_call: TRBJ1-6
d_call: .

cdr3_aa: CASSVLGQISYNEQFF
cdr3_nt: TGTGCCAGTAGTGTCCTGGGACAGATCTCCTACAATGAGCAGTTCTTC
clone_size: .
v_call: TRBV19
j_call: TRBJ2-1
d_call: TRBD1